These T cell receptor beta chains were read from a single sample in a study of blood T cell repertoires in COVID-19. Only in-frame clones appear in the TCRdb table, and some are missing; sequencing was by immunoSEQ multiplex PCR. In the table there are approximately 330,000 clones, 90% of which are singletons. The specimen sequenced was peripheral blood. All receptors derive from a woman aged 40 to 50 with COVID-19, enrolled during active disease. CDR3s include the opening cysteine and the closing phenylalanine or tryptophan. The D gene is left open where the match is weak. The size field is filled for only some rows; it gives once, few, many or a size class.

>15|TRBV9|.|TRBJ1-2|.
TGTGCCAGCAGCGTAGTGGAGGTCCTCCCCTATGGCTACACCTTC
CASSVVEVLPYGYTF
>13|TRBV4-2|.|TRBJ1-1|.
TGTGCCAGCAGCAGACAACCGAACACTGAAGCTTTCTTT
CASSRQPNTEAFF
>12|TRBV28|.|TRBJ1-4|.
TGTGCCAGCAGCGTGCTGCTAGGGGCGCTGGGGTTT
CASSVLLGALGF
>16|TRBV7-4|.|TRBJ1-5|TRBD1
TGTGCCAGCAGCTTAGAGGACAGGGGGTCTAATCAGCCCCAGCATTTT
CASSLEDRGSNQPQHF
>14|TRBV28|.|TRBJ1-1|.
TGTGCCAGCAGTTTATCTTGGGCAGGGGTGGGAGCTTTCTTT
CASSLSWAGVGAFF
>16|TRBV5-6|.|TRBJ1-5|.
TGTGCCAGCAGCTTGTCGGGCAGGGTTAGCAATCAGCCCCAGCATTTT
CASSLSGRVSNQPQHF
>14|TRBV18|.|TRBJ2-7|TRBD1
TGTGCCAGCTCACTGACGGACAGGGAATACGAGCAGTACTTC
CASSLTDREYEQYF
>15|TRBV4-3|.|TRBJ1-2|.
TGCGCCAGCAGCCTCACTCAGGGAAGCCTTTATGGCTACACCTTC
CASSLTQGSLYGYTF
>13|TRBV19|.|TRBJ1-5|.
TGTGCCAGTAGTACACAGAGCAATCAGCCCCAGCATTTT
CASSTQSNQPQHF
>17|TRBV18|.|TRBJ1-4|TRBD1
TGTGCCAGCTCATCGCGTCTACAGGGGGAAGCTAATGAAAAACTGTTTTTT
CASSSRLQGEANEKLFF
>15|TRBV18|once|TRBJ1-2|TRBD1
TGTGCCAGCTCACCAGGATCTCGACAGGGCTATGGCTACACCTTC
CASSPGSRQGYGYTF
>15|TRBV5-6|.|TRBJ2-7|TRBD2
TGTGCCAGCGGTTCCAGACTAGCGGGGACTTCCGAGCAGTACTTC
CASGSRLAGTSEQYF
>14|TRBV19|.|TRBJ1-2|TRBD1
TGTGCCAGTAGTCCAGGGGGGCGAGATTTTGGCTACACCTTC
CASSPGGRDFGYTF
>14|TRBV5-1|.|TRBJ1-1|.
TGCGCCAGCAGCTTGGAGGCAGGGCGCAGTGAAGCTTTCTTT
CASSLEAGRSEAFF
>19|TRBV7-9|few|TRBJ1-5|TRBD1
TGTGCCAGCAGCCTGTCCCCGGGACAGGGGGCGCACGGCAATCAGCCCCAGCATTTT
CASSLSPGQGAHGNQPQHF
>15|TRBV6-2/TRBV6-3|.|TRBJ2-3|.
TGTGCCAGCAGTTACTCATGGACAGAAGCAGATACGCAGTATTTT
CASSYSWTEADTQYF
>12|TRBV7-3|.|TRBJ1-2|.
TGTGCCAGCAGTCACAGGGTTGGGGACTACACCTTC
CASSHRVGDYTF
>18|TRBV3-1/TRBV3-2|.|TRBJ1-2|TRBD1
TGTGCCAGCAGCCAAGGGGGCGGTTGGAACAGGGGATTTAGAGGCTACACCTTC
CASSQGGGWNRGFRGYTF
>15|TRBV7-2|.|TRBJ2-1|TRBD1
TGTGCCAGCAGCTCCCGGACAGGGCCTTACAATGAGCAGTTCTTC
CASSSRTGPYNEQFF
>18|TRBV27|.|TRBJ2-7|TRBD1
TGTGCCAGCAGTTTATACGACGCTAGGCTGACAGGGCGGTACGAGCAGTACTTC
CASSLYDARLTGRYEQYF
>16|TRBV28|.|TRBJ1-1|TRBD1
TGTGCCAGCAGACAACTCCTCGGGACAGGGAAAACTGAAGCTTTCTTT
CASRQLLGTGKTEAFF
>17|TRBV10-1|.|TRBJ1-2|.
TGCGCCAGCAGTGAGGGAAACGTCGAGGCCCCAAGGCCTGGCTACACCTTC
CASSEGNVEAPRPGYTF
>15|TRBV28|.|TRBJ1-5|TRBD1
TGTGCCAGCAGTTTAGAGGGGGCGGGCAATCAGCCCCAGCATTTT
CASSLEGAGNQPQHF
>15|TRBV2|.|TRBJ1-5|.
TGTGCCAGCAGTGAGCATACCGGGGGCAATCAGCCCCAGCATTTT
CASSEHTGGNQPQHF
>17|TRBV18|.|TRBJ2-1|TRBD2
TGTGCCAGCTCACCACGGGGTAGCGGGGGAAGGGAGAGTGAGCAGTTCTTC
CASSPRGSGGRESEQFF
>14|TRBV7-9|.|TRBJ1-2|.
TGTGCCAGCAGCTCCCTACGCGGCGCCTATGGCTACACCTTC
CASSSLRGAYGYTF
>16|TRBV24-1|.|TRBJ2-3|.
TGTGCCACCAGTGATCCATCACAGGGTAGGACAGATACGCAGTATTTT
CATSDPSQGRTDTQYF
>11|TRBV28|.|TRBJ2-5|.
TGTGCCAGCAGTTTAGCGGAGACCCAGTACTTC
CASSLAETQYF
>15|TRBV28|.|TRBJ1-2|.
TGTGCCAGCAGTTTTGCAGTCGCCTTAAGCTATGGCTACACCTTC
CASSFAVALSYGYTF
>17|TRBV28|once|TRBJ1-1|.
TGTGCCAGCAGTCCCACGGGACATTCGAGGGTGAACACTGAAGCTTTCTTT
CASSPTGHSRVNTEAFF
>12|TRBV7-3|.|TRBJ2-1|TRBD1
TGTGCCAGCAGTTGGGACAGCAATGAGCAGTTCTTC
CASSWDSNEQFF
>14|TRBV10-1|.|TRBJ2-1|.
TGCGCCAGCATATTTGGGGACTGGTACAATGAGCAGTTCTTC
CASIFGDWYNEQFF
>12|TRBV6-1|.|TRBJ1-2|.
TGTGCCAGCAGACCGGGGGATTATGGCTACACCTTC
CASRPGDYGYTF
>15|TRBV10-3|.|TRBJ2-7|.
TGTGCCATCAGTGAGTCGAGGCAAGGAAGCTACGAGCAGTACTTC
CAISESRQGSYEQYF
>15|TRBV16|.|TRBJ1-5|TRBD1
TGTGCCAGCAGCCAATCTAGGACAGGGGGGATAGCCCAGCATTTT
CASSQSRTGGIAQHF
>15|TRBV7-2|.|TRBJ1-4|.
TGTGCCAGCAGCTTAGATAAGGGGTTGGGTGAAAAACTGTTTTTT
CASSLDKGLGEKLFF
>13|TRBV18|.|TRBJ1-2|.
TGTGCCGGCTCCCCCCAGGGCGCGTCGGGCTACACCTTC
CAGSPQGASGYTF
>15|TRBV18|.|TRBJ2-1|TRBD1
TGTGCCAGCTCACCAAGCCAGGGGGCTCGTAATGAGCAGTTCTTC
CASSPSQGARNEQFF
>13|TRBV7-2|.|TRBJ1-5|.
TGTGCCAGCAGCTGGAAGGAGTTTCAGCCCCAGCATTTT
CASSWKEFQPQHF
>15|TRBV5-4|.|TRBJ1-6|.
TGTGCCAGCAGCCCCGGTACTATCAATAATTCACCCCTCCACTTT
CASSPGTINNSPLHF